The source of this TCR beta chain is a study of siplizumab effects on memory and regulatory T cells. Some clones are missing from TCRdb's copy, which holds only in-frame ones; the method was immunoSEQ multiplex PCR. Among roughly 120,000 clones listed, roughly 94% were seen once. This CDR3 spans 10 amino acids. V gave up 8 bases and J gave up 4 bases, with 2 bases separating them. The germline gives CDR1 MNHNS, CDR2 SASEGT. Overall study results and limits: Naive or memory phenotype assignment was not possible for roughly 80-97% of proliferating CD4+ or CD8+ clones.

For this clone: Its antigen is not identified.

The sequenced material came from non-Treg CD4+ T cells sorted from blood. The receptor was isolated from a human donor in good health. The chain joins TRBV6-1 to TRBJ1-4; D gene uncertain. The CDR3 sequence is CASLNEKLFF. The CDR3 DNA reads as TGTGCCAGCCTTAATGAAAAACTGTTTTTT.